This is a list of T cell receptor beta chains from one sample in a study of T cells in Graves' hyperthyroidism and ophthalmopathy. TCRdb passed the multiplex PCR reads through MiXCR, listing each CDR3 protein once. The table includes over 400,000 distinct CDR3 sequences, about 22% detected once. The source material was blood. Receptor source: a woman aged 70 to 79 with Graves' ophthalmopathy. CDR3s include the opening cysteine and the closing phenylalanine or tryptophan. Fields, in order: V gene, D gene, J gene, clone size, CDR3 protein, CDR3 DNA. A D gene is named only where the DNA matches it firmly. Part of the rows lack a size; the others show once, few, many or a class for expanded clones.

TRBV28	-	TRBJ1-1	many	CASSFPSQGSEAFF	TGTGCCAGCAGTTTTCCGTCGCAGGGCTCTGAAGCTTTCTTT
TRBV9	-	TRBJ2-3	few	CASTDLGTADTQYF	TGTGCCAGCACCGATTTAGGGACGGCAGATACGCAGTATTTT
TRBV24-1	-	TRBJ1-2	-	CATSGRGAEYGYTF	TGTGCCACCAGTGGCCGGGGGGCAGAGTATGGCTACACCTTC
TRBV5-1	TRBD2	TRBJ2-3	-	CASSSGLAGASRTDTQYF	TGCGCCAGCAGCTCGGGACTAGCGGGAGCATCACGCACAGATACGCAGTATTTT
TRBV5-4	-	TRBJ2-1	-	CASSPMVGGNNEQFF	TGTGCCAGCAGCCCTATGGTTGGCGGGAACAATGAGCAGTTCTTC
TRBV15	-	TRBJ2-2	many	CATSREVPGELFF	TGTGCCACCAGCAGAGAAGTGCCCGGGGAGCTGTTTTTT
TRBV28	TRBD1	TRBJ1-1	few	CASSSPTGKRAEAFF	TGTGCCAGCAGTTCCCCGACAGGGAAGAGAGCTGAAGCTTTCTTT
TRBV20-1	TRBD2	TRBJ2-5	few	CIGTSGSVMETQYF	TGCATCGGGACTAGCGGGAGTGTAATGGAGACCCAGTACTTC
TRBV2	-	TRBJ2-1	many	CASSTYNEQFF	TGTGCCAGCAGTACCTACAATGAGCAGTTCTTC
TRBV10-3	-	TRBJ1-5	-	CAISDFNTFGVSNQPQHF	TGTGCCATCAGTGACTTTAACACATTCGGGGTTAGCAATCAGCCCCAGCATTTT
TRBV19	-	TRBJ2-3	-	CASSVAGWGDTQYF	TGTGCCAGTAGTGTAGCTGGCTGGGGAGATACGCAGTATTTT
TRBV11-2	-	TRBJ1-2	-	CASSLDPYGYTF	TGTGCCAGCAGCTTAGATCCCTATGGCTACACCTTC
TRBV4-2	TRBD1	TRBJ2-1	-	CASSQARDRDCNEQFF	TGTGCCAGCAGCCAAGCCCGGGACAGGGATTGCAATGAGCAGTTCTTC
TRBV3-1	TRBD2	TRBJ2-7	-	CASSRKTAGVYEQYF	TGTGCCAGCAGCCGAAAGACAGCGGGAGTTTACGAGCAGTACTTC
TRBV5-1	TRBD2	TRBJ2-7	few	CASSTSGSYYEQYF	TGCGCCAGCAGCACTAGCGGGAGTTATTACGAGCAGTACTTC
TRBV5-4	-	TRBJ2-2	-	CASSLGVVSSTGELFF	TGTGCCAGCAGCTTGGGGGTCGTTTCCAGCACCGGGGAGCTGTTTTTT
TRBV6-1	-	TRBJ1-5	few	CASSEASVPGPMTQHF	TGTGCCAGCAGTGAAGCATCCGTCCCGGGACCCATGACCCAGCATTTT
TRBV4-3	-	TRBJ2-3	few	CASSQGDDSDTQYF	TGCGCCAGCAGCCAAGGGGACGACTCAGATACGCAGTATTTT
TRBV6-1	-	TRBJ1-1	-	CASSRGWPEAFF	TGTGCCAGCAGTCGGGGTTGGCCTGAAGCTTTCTTT
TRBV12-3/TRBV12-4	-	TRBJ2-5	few	CASSVRGTQETQYF	TGTGCCAGCTCAGTGCGCGGGACCCAAGAGACCCAGTACTTC
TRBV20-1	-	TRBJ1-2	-	CSAATGKGGYTF	TGCAGTGCAGCTACAGGGAAAGGAGGCTACACCTTC
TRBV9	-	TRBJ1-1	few	CASSVDGSKSFF	TGTGCCAGCAGCGTAGATGGGTCTAAATCTTTCTTT
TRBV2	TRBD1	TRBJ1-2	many	CASASGTGSPLNGYTF	TGTGCCAGCGCTTCCGGGACAGGGTCCCCCCTAAATGGCTACACCTTC
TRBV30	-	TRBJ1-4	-	CAWSVPTNEKLFF	TGTGCCTGGAGTGTTCCAACTAATGAAAAACTGTTTTTT
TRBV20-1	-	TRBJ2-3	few	CSARDLRHSTDTQYF	TGCAGTGCTAGAGATCTTCGCCATAGCACAGATACGCAGTATTTT
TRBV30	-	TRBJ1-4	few	CAWSHERHLNEKLFF	TGTGCCTGGAGCCATGAGCGACATCTTAATGAAAAACTGTTTTTT
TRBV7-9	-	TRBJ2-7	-	CASSLVSTGEQYF	TGTGCCAGCAGCTTAGTGTCCACGGGCGAGCAGTACTTC
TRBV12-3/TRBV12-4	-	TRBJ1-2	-	CASSQKSPWGHANYGYTF	TGTGCCAGCAGCCAAAAGAGCCCCTGGGGACACGCTAACTATGGCTACACCTTC
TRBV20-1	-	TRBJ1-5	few	CMIPFPKSNQPQHF	TGCATGATCCCCTTTCCGAAGAGCAATCAGCCCCAGCATTTT
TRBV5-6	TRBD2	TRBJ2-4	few	CASSLLAGGVKNIQYF	TGTGCCAGCAGCTTGCTAGCGGGAGGGGTCAAAAACATTCAGTACTTC
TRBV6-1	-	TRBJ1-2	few	CASSLGMNYGYTF	TGTGCCAGCAGTTTGGGTATGAACTATGGCTACACCTTC
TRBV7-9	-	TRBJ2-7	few	CASSPRHSYEQYF	TGTGCCAGCAGCCCTCGCCACTCCTACGAGCAGTACTTC
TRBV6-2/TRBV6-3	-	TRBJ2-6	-	CASTSITGANVLTF	TGTGCCAGCACCTCCATCACTGGGGCCAACGTCCTGACTTTC
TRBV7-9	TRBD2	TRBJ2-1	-	CASSSVGLAGGEQFF	TGTGCCAGCAGCTCCGTGGGACTAGCGGGCGGTGAGCAGTTCTTC
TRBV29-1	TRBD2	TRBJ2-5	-	CSVLGLAGNVETQYF	TGCAGCGTTCTTGGACTAGCGGGAAATGTTGAGACCCAGTACTTC
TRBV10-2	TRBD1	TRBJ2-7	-	CASGGQGSSSYEQYF	TGCGCCAGCGGGGGACAGGGATCCAGCTCCTACGAGCAGTACTTC